The clone carrying this T cell receptor (beta chain) appeared once. What it binds is unknown. The data derive from a study of T cell responses to AZD1222 COVID-19 vaccine. The overall study: Investigators merged groups given second doses at roughly 4 or roughly 12 weeks. Points from the study as a whole: Researchers took repertoire samples only after the peak T cell response had come. Donors were chiefly white British, with a greater number of females, and clonal diversity was perhaps underestimated.

Only in-frame clones appear in the TCRdb table, and some are missing; sequencing was by immunoSEQ multiplex PCR. The sample lists roughly 140,000 clones; 85% to 95% were seen once. This CDR3 spans 13 amino acids. Deletions cut 6 bases from V and 8 bases from J, with 13 bases between. The sample consisted of peripheral blood, taken on day 0 of AZD1222 vaccination. V usage is TRBV12-3 or TRBV12-4 and J usage is TRBJ2-2, with D possibly TRBD2 on 6 matching bases. The TCR originated in an adult in good health. CDR3 protein: CASSVGGGGELFF. CDR3 in DNA: TGTGCCAGCAGCGTCGGGGGAGGAGGGGAGCTGTTTTTT.